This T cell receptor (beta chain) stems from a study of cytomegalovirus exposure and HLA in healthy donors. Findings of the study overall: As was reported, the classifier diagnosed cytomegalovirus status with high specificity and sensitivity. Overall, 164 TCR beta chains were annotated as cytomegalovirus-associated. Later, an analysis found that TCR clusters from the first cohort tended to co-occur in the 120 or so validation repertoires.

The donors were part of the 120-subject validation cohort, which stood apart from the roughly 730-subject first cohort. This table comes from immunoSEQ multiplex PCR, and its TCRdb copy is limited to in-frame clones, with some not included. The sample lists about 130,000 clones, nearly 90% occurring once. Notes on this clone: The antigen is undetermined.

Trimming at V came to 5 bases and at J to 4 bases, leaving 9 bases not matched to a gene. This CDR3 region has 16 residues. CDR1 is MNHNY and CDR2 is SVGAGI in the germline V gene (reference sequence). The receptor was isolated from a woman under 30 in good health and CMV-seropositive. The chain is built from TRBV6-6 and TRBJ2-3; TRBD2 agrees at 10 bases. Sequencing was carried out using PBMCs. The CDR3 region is CASSASSGGWADTQYF. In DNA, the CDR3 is TGTGCCAGCAGTGCATCTAGCGGGGGATGGGCAGATACGCAGTATTTT.